A single sample gave rise to the 26 T cell receptor beta chains below, sequenced in a study of T cells in women clearing cervical HPV infection. Produced via immunoSEQ multiplex PCR; TCRdb's table is partial and in-frame only. The sample has some 20,000 clones; the top ten hold about an eighth. The source material was blood buffy coat. All receptors derive from a woman between 18 and 70 years old with a cervical HPV16 infection that either progressed to CIN3+ or cleared (not recorded which).

A note on this clone: At one end the junction does not follow the germline gene, possibly because of a read error. The CDR3 end falls 3 residues outside the read, so it is completed with the germline J gene. J is TRBJ2-3 and V is TRBV4-2; 14 nucleotides match TRBD2. Germline lookup yields CDR1 LGHNA and CDR2 YNFKEQ. The CDR3 has 18 amino acids. The sequenced CDR3 bases are TGCGCCAGCAGCCAAGGTGGGACTAGCGGGAGTGTGATAGATACG. Amino acids: CASSQGGTSGSVIDT. The full CDR3 is CASSQGGTSGSVIDTQYF.

Regarding this clone: The read ends 3 residues shy of where the CDR3 ends; the end is completed using the germline J gene. This chain links TRBV20-1 with TRBJ2-7, with TRBD1 identical over 10 bases. The CDR3 covers 16 residues. Germline V CDR1 and CDR2: DFQATT, SNEGSKA (reference sequence). Germline trimming cut 0 bases from V and 6 bases from J; bases unmatched to any gene: 11. The chain's CDR3 is CSARDAGQGSIGEQYF. CDR3 DNA, as far as it was read: TGCAGTGCTAGAGATGCGGGACAGGGGTCGATCGGCGAG.

As regards this clone: The read is 3 residues too short to cover the CDR3 end, so that end is filled in from the germline J gene. The chain combines TRBV11-2 with TRBJ1-2; the D gene is possibly TRBD1 (5 bases). The CDR3 runs 13 residues. CDR1 and CDR2 from the germline V gene are SGHAT and FQNNGV. CDR3 loop: CASSLVRARGYTF. The CDR3 bases that were read are TGTGCCAGCAGCTTAGTCAGGGCGCGCGGC.

The CDR3 protein is CATTQTNYGYTF. CDR3 DNA, as far as it was read: TGTGCCACCACACAGACTAACTATGGC. The rearrangement links TRBV28 to TRBJ1-2; D unresolved. The read terminates 3 residues before the CDR3 end, so the remaining end is supplied by the germline J gene. This CDR3 has 12 amino acids. V lost 10 bases to trimming and J lost 0 bases, with 9 bases between them. CDR1 is MDHEN and CDR2 is SYDVKM in the germline V gene.

Comment on this clone: The junction shows a germline mismatch at one end, possibly a read error. The CDR3 goes on 3 residues after the read ends, and that part is filled in from the germline J gene. The rearrangement links TRBV7-9 to TRBJ2-4; 7 nucleotides match TRBD1. Looked up from germline, CDR1 is SEHNR and CDR2 is FQNEAQ (reference sequence). The CDR3 extends over 14 amino acids. CDR3 protein: CSSSLGGRGYGQYF. CDR3 DNA, as far as it was read: TGTTCCAGCAGCTTAGGGGGCAGGGGCTATGGT.

Here the CDR3 reads CASSKEAANTGELFF. The CDR3 bases that were read are TGTGCCAGCTCTAAAGAGGCAGCGAACACCGGGGAG. This chain uses TRBV18 with TRBJ2-2; no clear D. The read finishes 3 residues shy of the CDR3 end, and the germline J gene is used to complete it. V gave up 6 bases and J gave up 0 bases, with 11 bases separating them. Germline values: CDR1 KGHSH, CDR2 LQKENI. The CDR3 is made up of 15 amino acids.

Turning to this clone: The read ends 3 residues early relative to the CDR3; the germline J gene fills the gap. The chain recombines TRBV20-1 with TRBJ2-1; the match to TRBD2 covers 13 bases. This CDR3 is built from 14 residues. Germline trimming cut 5 bases from V and 9 bases from J; bases unmatched to any gene: 7. Germline-derived CDR1 and CDR2 are DFQATT and SNEGSKA (reference sequence). Partial CDR3 DNA: TGCAGTGCTTTCAGGACTAGCGGGGGAGCTGAG. Translation: CSAFRTSGGAE. In full, the CDR3 is CSAFRTSGGAEQFF.

Regarding this clone: The read falls 3 residues short of the CDR3 end, and the missing part is taken from the germline J gene. The rearrangement links TRBV6-4 to TRBJ2-1; the match to TRBD2 covers 8 bases. Unmatched junction bases numbered 7, after V lost 5 bases and J lost 7 bases. CDR3 length: 14 residues. CDR1 and CDR2 from the germline V gene are MRHNA and SNTAGT. The CDR3 DNA, read in part, is TGTGCCAGCAGTCCGAGCGGGAGAGGTAATGAG. Translation gives CASSPSGRGNE. Given in full, the CDR3 is CASSPSGRGNEQFF.

Details on this clone: The sequence runs out 3 residues before the end of the CDR3; the remainder is reconstructed from the germline J gene. The rearrangement links TRBV19 to TRBJ2-1, with D tentatively TRBD1 (6 bases). CDR1 and CDR2 (germline): LNHDA, SQIVND (reference sequence). CDR3 length: 17 amino acids. V was shortened by 4 bases and J by 0 bases, with 16 bases between the two germline ends. The chain's CDR3 is CASSTGTLTFSYNEQFF. Partial CDR3 DNA: TGTGCCAGTAGTACCGGGACACTTACCTTCTCCTACAATGAG.

Details on this clone: From the germline J gene comes the end of the CDR3, since the read stops 3 residues before it. The gene calls are TRBV6-2 or TRBV6-3 and TRBJ2-7, with 7 bases identical to TRBD1. The V gene's germline CDR1 is MNHEY and CDR2 SVGEGT. The CDR3 covers 15 residues. The J segment lost 4 bases and the V segment lost 7 bases, leaving 13 bases of the junction unmatched. Here the CDR3 reads CASTPAGSGGYEQYF. The DNA read from the CDR3 is TGTGCCAGCACCCCGGCGGGCTCAGGGGGATACGAG.

The sequenced CDR3 bases are TGCAGTGCACTACAGGGCAATCGTGCGAATGAG. Amino acids: CSALQGNRANE. The entire CDR3 reads CSALQGNRANEQFF. The chain carries TRBV20-1 and TRBJ2-1, with TRBD1 as a possible D gene (6 bases). Read sequence stops 3 residues before the CDR3 end, and the germline J gene provides the missing end. V was pared by 6 bases and J by 7 bases, with 19 bases between. The CDR3 consists of 14 residues. Germline V gene sequence: CDR1 DFQATT, CDR2 SNEGSKA (reference sequence).

In the case of this clone: The sequenced fragment ends 3 residues before the CDR3 boundary, so the rest is inferred from the germline J gene. This chain joins TRBV18 and TRBJ2-4; either TRBD1 or TRBD2 may fit D (5 bases each). Looked up from germline, CDR1 is KGHSH and CDR2 is LQKENI. This CDR3 region has 16 residues. Partial CDR3 DNA: TGTGCCAGCTCACCACGGTCGCCAGGGAGTAACTATGGT. Translated: CASSPRSPGSNYG. The entire CDR3 protein reads CASSPRSPGSNYGQYF.

To note about this clone: From the germline J gene comes the end of the CDR3, since the read stops 3 residues before it. V is TRBV20-1 and J is TRBJ2-5; TRBD2 aligns across 11 bases. The CDR3 totals 13 residues. Per germline, CDR1 DFQATT and CDR2 SNEGSKA (reference sequence). V dropped 5 bases and J dropped 4; count of bases not matched to a gene: 3. The part of the CDR3 DNA that was read is TGCAGTGCTCAAACTAGCGGGAGAGAGACC. Encoded protein: CSAQTSGRET. The CDR3 as a whole reads CSAQTSGRETQYF.

For this clone: The observed sequence ends 3 residues before the CDR3 terminus, with the missing tail filled in from the germline J gene. This chain connects TRBV19 to TRBJ2-1, with 8 bases aligning to TRBD1. The CDR3 has 18 amino acids. Germline V gives CDR1 LNHDA, CDR2 SQIVND (reference sequence). Germline trimming cut 3 bases from V and 0 bases from J; bases unmatched to any gene: 10. The CDR3: CASSITGGFSSSYNEQFF. The CDR3 bases that were read are TGTGCCAGTAGTATTACAGGGGGGTTTTCTAGCTCCTACAATGAG.

Comments on this clone: Sequencing ends 3 residues short of the CDR3 end; the germline J gene provides the rest. The chain combines TRBV20-1 with TRBJ2-3; tentatively, D is TRBD1 or TRBD2 (5 bases each). The CDR3 spans 14 residues. Trimming removed 4 bases from V and 0 bases from J, with 11 bases in between. Germline V gene lookup returns CDR1 DFQATT and CDR2 SNEGSKA (reference sequence). The CDR3 sequence is CSAIDSGSTDTQYF. CDR3 DNA (partial): TGCAGTGCTATAGACAGCGGCAGCACAGATACG.

To note about this clone: The observed sequence ends 3 residues before the CDR3 terminus, with the missing tail filled in from the germline J gene. This chain connects TRBV5-1 to TRBJ1-6, with D possibly TRBD1 on 5 matching bases. CDR3 length: 14 amino acids. The V gene lost 3 bases and the J gene lost 7 bases, with 11 bases spanning the gap. CDR1 and CDR2 (germline): SGHRS, YFSETQ. Incomplete CDR3 DNA: TGCGCCAGCAGCTCCGGGACTCCCAATTCACCC. Its protein product is CASSSGTPNSP. The full-length CDR3 reads as CASSSGTPNSPLHF.

Regarding this clone: The read is 3 residues too short to cover the CDR3 end, so that end is filled in from the germline J gene. The chain uses TRBV7-9 and TRBJ1-2; D may be TRBD1 (5 bases). Trimming removed 5 bases at V and 4 bases at J, with 8 bases between. From germline, CDR1 is SEHNR and CDR2 FQNEAQ (reference sequence). The length of the CDR3 is 12 residues. The CDR3 reads CASSRQSYGYTF. Partial CDR3 DNA: TGTGCCAGCAGCCGACAGTCCTATGGC.

Note on this clone: The read finishes 3 residues shy of the CDR3 end, and the germline J gene is used to complete it. This chain joins TRBV10-2 and TRBJ2-6; 7 nucleotides line up with TRBD1. The CDR3 has 16 residues. The ends lost 6 bases at V and 4 bases at J; junction bases unmatched: 9. CDR1 is WSHSY, CDR2 SAAADI, per germline. This CDR3 is CASRRNRGSGANVLTF. The sequenced part of the CDR3 DNA is TGCGCCAGCAGAAGGAACAGGGGATCCGGGGCCAACGTC.

Concerning this clone itself: The read ends 3 residues before the CDR3 terminus; that terminus is restored from the germline J gene. The chain recombines TRBV6-2 or TRBV6-3 with TRBJ2-7, with 10 positions matching TRBD2. After removal of 5 bases from V and 0 bases from J, the junction contained 4 bases not matched to a gene. CDR1 is MNHEY and CDR2 is SVGEGT in the germline V gene. There are 15 residues in the CDR3. The part of the CDR3 DNA that was read is TGTGCCAGCAGTACCCGGACTAGCGGCTCCTACGAG. Translating gives CASSTRTSGSYE. The whole CDR3 is CASSTRTSGSYEQYF.

Notes on this clone: The CDR3 end is not reached by the read, which stops 3 residues before it; the germline J gene fills it in. The chain links TRBV4-1 to TRBJ2-1, with 9 positions matching TRBD1. CDR1 and CDR2 (germline): MGHRA, YSYEKL. The CDR3 extends over 17 amino acids. Trimming removed 0 bases from V and 3 bases from J; junction bases left unmatched: 6. CDR3 sequence reads: CASSQEHGTGIYNEQFF. The part of the CDR3 DNA that was read is TGCGCCAGCAGCCAAGAACACGGGACAGGGATCTACAATGAG.

Regarding this clone: The read finishes 3 residues shy of the CDR3 end, and the germline J gene is used to complete it. This sequence joins TRBV19 and TRBJ2-7; D perhaps matches TRBD1 (5 bases). V shed 5 bases and J shed 4 bases, with 12 bases lying between them. CDR1 and CDR2 from the germline V gene are LNHDA and SQIVND (reference sequence). CDR3 length: 13 amino acids. The CDR3 DNA, read in part, is TGTGCCAGTAGTCATCCAGGGAAATACGAG. Its protein is CASSHPGKYE. The full CDR3 sequence reads CASSHPGKYEQYF.

This chain's CDR3 is CSATGQINQPQHF. The part of the CDR3 DNA that was read is TGCAGTGCTACCGGACAGATCAATCAGCCC. This chain connects TRBV20-1 to TRBJ1-5, with a weak D call TRBD1 (6 bases). The DNA ends 3 residues before the CDR3 does, and the rest of the CDR3 is filled in from the germline J gene. This CDR3 has 13 residues. The ends were cut back, 4 bases at V and 3 bases at J, with 10 bases in the middle. Germline CDR1 is DFQATT and CDR2 is SNEGSKA (reference sequence).

The CDR3 bases that were read are TGTGCCAGTTCCAGGGCTGTTGAGCGTGAG. Translating it yields CASSRAVERE. The complete CDR3 sequence is CASSRAVEREQFF. The chain carries TRBV19 and TRBJ2-1, with a tentative D call TRBD1 (5 bases). The read ends 3 residues early relative to the CDR3; the germline J gene fills the gap. The CDR3 totals 13 residues. V was shortened by 8 bases and J by 9 bases, with 17 bases between the two germline ends. Germline V gene sequence: CDR1 LNHDA, CDR2 SQIVND (reference sequence).

To note about this clone: The read ends 3 residues before the CDR3 terminus; that terminus is restored from the germline J gene. The V call is TRBV20-1, the J call TRBJ2-2, with 9 bases that match TRBD1. The CDR3 runs 15 residues. The germline V gene encodes CDR1 DFQATT and CDR2 SNEGSKA (reference sequence). V shed 8 bases, J shed 5 bases, and the junction held 12 bases outside the gene matches. The CDR3 here is CSTRHRGRETGELFF. CDR3 bases read: TGCAGTACGAGACACAGGGGGCGGGAAACCGGGGAG.

Concerning this clone: The read falls 3 residues short of the CDR3 end, and the missing part is taken from the germline J gene. The chain joins TRBV11-1 to TRBJ2-3, with a possible D match to TRBD1 (6 bases). The CDR3 sequence is 15 residues long. V was cut by 3 bases and J by 0 bases, with 10 bases left in between. Germline V CDR1 and CDR2: SGHAT, FQDESV (reference sequence). The covered CDR3 bases are TGTGCCAGCAGCTTCTTGACAGGCAGCACAGATACG. Residues: CASSFLTGSTDT. The whole CDR3 protein is CASSFLTGSTDTQYF.

Worth noting for this clone: Coverage ceases 3 residues before the CDR3 finishes, and the germline J gene fills in the end. V usage is TRBV6-2 or TRBV6-3 and J usage is TRBJ2-4; no clear D. Deletions cut 4 bases from V and 6 bases from J, with 10 bases between. The CDR3 is 13 residues long. Germline CDR1 reads MNHEY; CDR2 reads SVGEGT. The CDR3 sequence: CASSSPTRNIQYF. The CDR3 DNA, read in part, is TGTGCCAGCAGTTCCCCGACAAGAAACATT.